The clone carrying this T cell receptor (beta chain) has a single count. As processed by the authors: How many nucleated cells were present was estimated from reference gene primer amplification. Assay used: immunoSEQ multiplex PCR; TCRdb lists only in-frame clones, some missing. That table furnishes V, J and clone size, whereas the DNA furnished D and trimming. This sample has 90,000 or so clones, with more than 75% found just once. The data derive from a study of blood T cell repertoires in COVID-19. Study at large: The samples span acute and convalescent COVID-19 from the United States, Italy and Spain. T cells, B-cell-depleted T cells, or PBMCs provided the cDNA or gDNA that served as material.

J gave up 6 bases and V 2 bases, and 3 bases lay outside the gene matches. Germline values: CDR1 KGHSH, CDR2 LQKENI. This CDR3 spans 14 amino acids. The sequencing sample was made of peripheral blood. The V call is TRBV18, the J call TRBJ2-2; 7 bases are a match to TRBD1. The receptor was derived from a human donor in a cohort sampled during active COVID-19. The CDR3 reads CASSPIQGSGELFF. CDR3 nucleotides: TGTGCCAGCTCACCAATACAGGGGTCCGGGGAGCTGTTTTTT.